A single T cell receptor beta chain is shown here with its context. Looked up from germline, CDR1 is SGHRS and CDR2 is YFSETQ. The CDR3 spans 15 residues. The junction had 6 bases not matched to a gene; V was cut back by 3 bases and J by 6 bases. Assay: immunoSEQ multiplex PCR; the TCRdb copy retains only in-frame clones and omits some. The sample has approximately 2.4 million clones; approximately 94% are singletons. The record originates from a study of shared clonotypes between healthy human individuals. V and J are TRBV5-1 and TRBJ2-1; TRBD2 matches 10 bases. This TCR came from a man aged 18 to 30 in good health. The sample consisted of naive CD4+ T cells sorted from blood. The subset here: CD45RA+ positively selected. The CDR3 nucleotides are TGCGCCAGCAGCTCTGCTAGCGGGAGTACCAATGAGCAGTTCTTC. Translated: CASSSASGSTNEQFF.